This T cell receptor beta chain was sequenced in a study of beta chain features in type 1 diabetes. Findings of the study overall: Type 1 diabetes patients showed a moderate but significant shortening of TCRB CDR3s in all four CD4+ subsets.

What was sequenced were expressed TCRB transcripts, since all of the isolated RNA had been reverse transcribed. Only in-frame clones appear in the TCRdb table, and some are missing; sequencing was by immunoSEQ multiplex PCR. The table shows around 710,000 clones, with roughly an eighth occurring only once. In the case of this clone: Its antigen is still unknown.

Germline V gives CDR1 LGHNA, CDR2 YSLEER. V was trimmed by 1 base and J by 0 bases, leaving 3 bases between them. The CDR3 extends over 13 amino acids. The genes are TRBV4-3 and TRBJ1-1; no clear D. The sequence was obtained from a man aged 25-45 years with type 1 diabetes. The source material was naive CD4+ T cells from blood. The CDR3 DNA sequence: TGCGCCAGCAGCCAAGCAGTGAACACTGAAGCTTTCTTT. This codes for CASSQAVNTEAFF.